The clone carrying this T cell receptor beta chain was seen a handful of times. What it recognizes is unknown. The sample originates from a study of beta chain features in type 1 diabetes. The study, taken as a whole, reports: Type 1 diabetes patients had moderately but significantly shorter TCRB CDR3s in all four CD4+ subsets.

Sorting of CD4+ naive, central memory, regulatory and stem cell-like memory cells was performed via CD45RO/CCR7/CD25/CD127/CD95/CD27. All of the isolated RNA was reverse transcribed, so expressed TCRB transcripts were sequenced. The repertoire was sequenced with immunoSEQ multiplex PCR; TCRdb's copy has only in-frame clones and lacks some. Found here are 200,000 to 300,000 clones, approximately 10% of them singletons; the top ten hold over 0.015%. This clonotype was sampled from a man younger than 40 with type 1 diabetes. The specimen was naive CD4+ T cells from blood.

In nucleotides, the CDR3 is TGTGCCAGCAGCAAACTGACAGGGACTAATTCACCCCTCCACTTT. Translated, it gives CASSKLTGTNSPLHF. The J gene is TRBJ1-6, the V gene TRBV11-2; TRBD1 aligns across 7 bases. The V gene's germline CDR1 is SGHAT and CDR2 FQNNGV. Unmatched junction bases numbered 7, after V lost 5 bases and J lost 6 bases. This CDR3 region has 15 residues.